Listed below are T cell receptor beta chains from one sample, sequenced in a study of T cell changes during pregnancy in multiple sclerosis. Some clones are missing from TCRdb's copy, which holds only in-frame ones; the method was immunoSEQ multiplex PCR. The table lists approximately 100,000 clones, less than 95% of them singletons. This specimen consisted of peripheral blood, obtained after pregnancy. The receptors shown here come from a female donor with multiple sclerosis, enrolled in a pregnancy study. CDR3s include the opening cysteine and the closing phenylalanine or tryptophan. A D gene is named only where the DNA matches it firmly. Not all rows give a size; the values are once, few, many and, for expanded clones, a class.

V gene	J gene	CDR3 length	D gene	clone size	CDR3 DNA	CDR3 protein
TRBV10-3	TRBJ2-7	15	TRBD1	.	TGTGCCATTTCGCCCGGGACAGCGAGCTCCTACGAGCAGTACTTC	CAISPGTASSYEQYF
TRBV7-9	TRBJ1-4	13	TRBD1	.	TGTGCCAGCAGCTCCGACAGGGGTGAAAAACTGTTTTTT	CASSSDRGEKLFF
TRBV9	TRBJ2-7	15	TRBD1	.	TGTGCCAGCAGCCTCCGGGACAGCCTCTCCTACGAGCAGTACTTC	CASSLRDSLSYEQYF
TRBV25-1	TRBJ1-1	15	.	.	TGTGCCAGCAGTGAATTCGCAGGGCCTCGCGCTGAAGCTTTCTTT	CASSEFAGPRAEAFF
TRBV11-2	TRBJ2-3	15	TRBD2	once	TGTGCCAGCAGCTTTGCCGGGGGGGCCACAGATACGCAGTATTTT	CASSFAGGATDTQYF
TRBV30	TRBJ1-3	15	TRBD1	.	TGTGCCTGGAGCAGAGACAGGGGGCCTGGAAACACCATATATTTT	CAWSRDRGPGNTIYF
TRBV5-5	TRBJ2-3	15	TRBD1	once	TGTGCCAGCAGCTTTCCAGGGGGAAGCACAGATACGCAGTATTTT	CASSFPGGSTDTQYF
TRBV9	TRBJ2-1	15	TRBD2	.	TGTGCCAGCAGCGCGATAGCGGGAGGTTACAATGAGCAGTTCTTC	CASSAIAGGYNEQFF
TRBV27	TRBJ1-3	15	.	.	TGTGCCAGCAGTTTCAGAGGGCCCTCTGGAAACACCATATATTTT	CASSFRGPSGNTIYF
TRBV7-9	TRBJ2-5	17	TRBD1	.	TGTGCCAGCAGCTCCCCCTCGGCCACAGGGGAAGAAGAGACCCAGTACTTC	CASSSPSATGEEETQYF
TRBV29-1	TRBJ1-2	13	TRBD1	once	TGCAGCGTCCGGACAGGGGGTGACTCCGGCTACACCTTC	CSVRTGGDSGYTF
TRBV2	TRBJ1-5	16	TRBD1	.	TGTGCCAGCAGGAAACAGACAGGGTTTAGCAATCAGCCCCAGCATTTT	CASRKQTGFSNQPQHF
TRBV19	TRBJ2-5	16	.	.	TGTGCCAGTAGTGGTTCGCGGTGGCGGGCCCAAGAGACCCAGTACTTC	CASSGSRWRAQETQYF
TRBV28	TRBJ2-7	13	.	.	TGTGCCAGCAGGGAAACAGGGACCTACGAGCAGTACTTC	CASRETGTYEQYF
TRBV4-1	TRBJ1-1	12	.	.	TGCGCCAGCAGCCAAAATTTTCGGCGGGCTTTCTTT	CASSQNFRRAFF
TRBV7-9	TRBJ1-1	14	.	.	TGTGCCAGCAGCTTAACCCGACAGGACACTGAAGCTTTCTTT	CASSLTRQDTEAFF